This is a list of T cell receptor beta chains from one sample in a study of T cell responses to AZD1222 COVID-19 vaccine. Only in-frame clones appear in the TCRdb table, and some are missing; sequencing was by immunoSEQ multiplex PCR. The sample lists roughly 130,000 clones, 70% to 90% occurring once. Specimen: peripheral blood, collected on day 0 of AZD1222 vaccination. These TCRs come from an adult in good health. Both conserved end residues are part of each CDR3. Each record gives: J gene, CDR3 length, V gene, CDR3 protein.

j_gene: TRBJ1-1
len: 16
v_gene: TRBV5-1
CDR3aa: CASSLWGQEINTEAFF

j_gene: TRBJ2-1
len: 14
v_gene: TRBV5-1
CDR3aa: CASSLLAGRNEQFF

j_gene: TRBJ2-3
len: 15
v_gene: TRBV5-1
CDR3aa: CASSLMTSGTDTQYF

j_gene: TRBJ2-7
len: 15
v_gene: TRBV9
CDR3aa: CASSPRGVGDGEQYF

j_gene: TRBJ1-5
len: 12
v_gene: TRBV19
CDR3aa: CASSVAGQPQHF

j_gene: TRBJ1-2
len: 13
v_gene: TRBV2
CDR3aa: CASSGRELGGYTF

j_gene: TRBJ1-1
len: 14
v_gene: TRBV7-9
CDR3aa: CASSVGRDRELAFF

j_gene: TRBJ1-6
len: 15
v_gene: TRBV19
CDR3aa: CASRGTGVDNSPLHF

j_gene: TRBJ2-1
len: 15
v_gene: TRBV11-3
CDR3aa: CASSLGGTSLNEQFF

j_gene: TRBJ1-2
len: 15
v_gene: TRBV4-1
CDR3aa: CASSQTGGNNYGYTF

j_gene: TRBJ1-2
len: 14
v_gene: TRBV5-6
CDR3aa: CASRPLTVNYGYTF

j_gene: TRBJ2-1
len: 12
v_gene: TRBV3-1/TRBV3-2
CDR3aa: CASSQVKSEQFF

j_gene: TRBJ2-7
len: 12
v_gene: TRBV6-5
CDR3aa: CASWGSSYEQYF

j_gene: TRBJ2-3
len: 13
v_gene: TRBV7-8
CDR3aa: CASSPPGTDTQYF

j_gene: TRBJ1-1
len: 13
v_gene: TRBV7-3
CDR3aa: CASSSGPNTEAFF

j_gene: TRBJ1-1
len: 14
v_gene: TRBV6-1
CDR3aa: CASSEVGFNTEAFF

j_gene: TRBJ2-2
len: 15
v_gene: TRBV18
CDR3aa: CASSPRRGNTGELFF

j_gene: TRBJ1-5
len: 14
v_gene: TRBV19
CDR3aa: CASSIGSTYQPQHF

j_gene: TRBJ1-5
len: 13
v_gene: TRBV6-2/TRBV6-3
CDR3aa: CASSYNFNQPQHF

j_gene: TRBJ1-3
len: 16
v_gene: TRBV5-1
CDR3aa: CASSSNPLGSGNTIYF